This T cell receptor (beta chain) was captured in a study of cytomegalovirus exposure and HLA in healthy donors. Across the whole study: Early on, a data release was issued that held roughly 84 million unique TCRs from HLA-typed donors.

Comment on this clone: Its target is unknown.

Study-wide points: Within the data, a cluster of highly shared sequence variants was likely a sequencing artifact. 16,951 TCR beta sequences were associated with HLA alleles at 0.05 false discovery rate in a later analysis. A later examination showed that TCR association rates differed by HLA locus, with DRB1 most and HLA-C fewest.

PCR amplification relied on 60 Vbeta primers (plus 13 Jbeta primers). Sequenced by immunoSEQ multiplex PCR; TCRdb stores in-frame clones only, minus some. The table lists some 110,000 clones, around 80% of them singletons. Between the trimmed V and J ends, which lost 7 bases and 3 bases, there was a span of 10 bases. This CDR3 region has 12 residues. Germline V gives CDR1 MNHEY, CDR2 SVGAGI. The chain is built from TRBV6-5 and TRBJ2-7; a possible D gene is TRBD1 (5 bases). Sequenced input: PBMCs. The receptor comes from a man younger than 40 in good health and CMV-seropositive. CDR3 sequence (DNA): TGTGCCAGCATCGACAGCCGCTACGAGCAGTACTTC. Translation: CASIDSRYEQYF.